The clone carrying this TCR beta chain appeared many times. The target antigen is unknown. The CDR3 runs to 17 residues. V was pared by 7 bases and J by 4 bases, with 14 bases of the junction left unmatched. The germline V gene has CDR1 MNHNS and CDR2 SASEGT. The data are from a study of regulatory T cells in long-lasting Graves disease. General observations from the study: Persistent disease preferred TRBV28, TRBJ1-2 and TRBJ2-5; new disease, TRBV20-1 and TRBJ2-1. Persistent-disease Graves' patients showed less TCR diversity than new cases.

For TCR beta, libraries came from iRepertoire HTBI primers and Arm-PCR of CDR3 regions. TCRdb reprocessed the multiplex PCR reads via MiXCR and lists one record per CDR3 protein. Found here are about 460,000 distinct CDR3 sequences, around 13% of them singletons; the top ten hold 17%. Time point here: newly diagnosed GD, antithyroid drugs for less than 3 months. RNA extracted from PBMCs served as the sequencing template. These data also formed part of another study, on T cells in Graves' hyperthyroidism and ophthalmopathy.

The origin of this receptor is a woman aged 50 to 60 with Graves disease. The input for sequencing was peripheral blood mononuclear cells (PBMCs), taken at new diagnosis, from a patient treated with antithyroid drugs. The chain employs TRBV6-1 and TRBJ1-5; TRBD1 matches 9 bases. The CDR3 nucleotides read TGTGCCAGCACTTCCGGGACAGGGAAAACACCGAATCAGCCCCAGCATTTT. This codes for CASTSGTGKTPNQPQHF.